This T cell receptor (beta chain) comes out of a study of Graves' ophthalmopathy and Graves' hyperthyroidism. For the study at large: Ahead of any treatment, peripheral blood was obtained at the initial diagnosis. Study conclusions and caveats: Discriminating ophthalmopathy from stable hyperthyroidism, a 13-signature model attained a sensitivity of about 90% and a specificity of about 79%. Blood also carried most expanded thyroid clonotypes exceeding 0.001 frequency.

Patients with other autoimmune diseases, uncontrolled infections, pregnancy or lactation were excluded. Trimming left V 3 bases short and J 7 bases short, with 6 bases between. The CDR3 has 11 residues. Germline CDR1 SGHAT, CDR2 FQNNGV. TCR beta CDR3 regions were amplified from RNA transcripts. RT-PCR in the first round used HTBI primers; a second-round multiplex PCR followed. Each CDR3 protein is one row after TCRdb ran MiXCR on the multiplex PCR reads. Among 450,000 or so distinct CDR3 sequences listed, around an eighth were seen once. This clonotype has a count of ten or more. Antigen specificity is unknown.

Sequencing was carried out using blood. The chain uses TRBV11-2 and TRBJ1-1; D ambiguous. This TCR was sampled from a woman in her 30s with Graves' ophthalmopathy. The CDR3 bases are TGTGCCAGCAGCTTTGGGTATGAAGCTTTCTTT. It specifies CASSFGYEAFF.